Shown below are 10 T cell receptor beta chains from a single sample sequenced in a study of control samples from healthy donors and cancer patients. Profiled with immunoSEQ multiplex PCR; TCRdb holds only in-frame clones, not every one. The sample holds 170,000 or so clones, about 91% seen once. The sequencing input was blood. All receptors derive from a woman between 35 and 50 years old in good health.

The CDR3 sequence: CASSPDRPDNSPLHF. In DNA, the CDR3 is TGTGCCAGCAGCCCCGACAGACCCGATAATTCACCCCTCCACTTT. This chain joins TRBV5-8 and TRBJ1-6, with a possible D match to TRBD1 (5 bases). The germline V gene encodes CDR1 SGHTS and CDR2 YDEGEE. The length of the CDR3 is 15 residues. V was clipped by 4 bases and J by 5 bases, with 13 bases between them.

The chain combines TRBV18 with TRBJ1-3; D possibly corresponds to TRBD1 (6 bases). The CDR3 runs to 20 residues. Germline CDR1 KGHSH, CDR2 LQKENI. Between the trimmed V and J ends, which lost 0 bases and 0 bases, there was a span of 21 bases. The CDR3 loop reads CASSPPGFAGTLSSGNTIYF. The DNA for the CDR3 is TGTGCCAGCTCACCACCGGGGTTTGCAGGGACACTCAGCTCTGGAAACACCATATATTTT.

CDR3 protein: CASSQGTGTGGGYEQYF. The CDR3 DNA sequence: TGTGCCAGCTCACAAGGCACCGGGACAGGGGGTGGTTACGAGCAGTACTTC. The chain combines TRBV18 with TRBJ2-7; 11 bases align to TRBD1. CDR1 and CDR2 from the germline V gene are KGHSH and LQKENI. V lost 4 bases and J lost 4; bases outside the gene matches: 12. The CDR3 consists of 17 residues.

The V gene is TRBV2, the J gene TRBJ1-6; D gene uncertain. The V gene's germline CDR1 is SNHLY and CDR2 FYNNEI. Deletions cut 9 bases from V and 10 bases from J, with 13 bases between. The CDR3 is made up of 12 amino acids. CDR3 in DNA: TGTGCCAGAGGCGGGATAACGTCACCCCTCCACTTT. Protein sequence: CARGGITSPLHF. The full variable domain, rest sourced from reference TRBV2 and TRBJ1-6, is EPEVTQTPSHQVTQMGQEVILRCVPISNHLYFYWYRQILGQKVEFLVSFYNNEISEKSEIFDDQFSVERPDGSNFTLKIRSTKLEDSAMYFCARGGITSPLHFGNGTRLTVT.

The chain has TRBV11-2 and TRBJ2-3, with 11 bases aligning to TRBD2. Per the germline V gene, CDR1 is SGHAT and CDR2 is FQNNGV. The CDR3 sequence is 13 residues long. The J segment lost 6 bases and the V segment lost 10 bases, leaving 6 bases of the junction unmatched. The DNA of the CDR3 is TGTGCCATCAATAGCGGGGGGGCGGATACGCAGTATTTT. Translation gives CAINSGGADTQYF.

This clone occurred once. V and J are TRBV12-3 or TRBV12-4 and TRBJ1-2, with no clear D. The CDR3 runs to 13 residues. The V end was cut by 6 bases, the J end by 3 bases, with 11 bases between. The CDR3, as DNA: TGTGCCAGCAGCCCCGGGCAGGACTATGGCTACACCTTC. Translation: CASSPGQDYGYTF.

The chain joins TRBV2 to TRBJ2-7; D might be TRBD1 or TRBD2, each matching 6 bases. V was cut by 6 bases and J by 5 bases, with 11 bases left in between. Germline loops: CDR1 SNHLY, CDR2 FYNNEI. This CDR3 spans 12 amino acids. DNA for the CDR3: TGTGCCAGCAGACAGGGAGGACACGAGCAGTACTTC. Protein product: CASRQGGHEQYF.

This chain connects TRBV6-5 to TRBJ1-1, with D possibly matching TRBD1 (5 bases). CDR3 size: 14 residues. Germline V gene data show CDR1 as MNHEY and CDR2 as SVGAGI. Trimming took off 0 bases at V and 5 bases at J, with 10 bases between the two ends. As DNA, the CDR3 is TGTGCCAGCAGTTACTCTAGGTGGGGGACTGAAGCTTTCTTT. Translation gives CASSYSRWGTEAFF.

The V gene is TRBV6-5, the J gene TRBJ1-1; tentative D call: TRBD1 (5 bases). Deletions cut 0 bases from V and 7 bases from J, with 12 bases between. Germline values: CDR1 MNHEY, CDR2 SVGAGI. The CDR3 has 14 amino acids. CDR3 coding DNA: TGTGCCAGCAGTTACTCCAGGGACTTGGGTGAAGCTTTCTTT. Translating it yields CASSYSRDLGEAFF.

The chain links TRBV27 to TRBJ1-2; weak D call: TRBD1 (6 bases). With 0 bases removed from V and 6 bases from J, the gap between germline ends came to 14 bases. This CDR3 has 15 residues. Germline V gives CDR1 MNHEY, CDR2 SMNVEV (reference sequence). This chain's CDR3 is CASSLSRGAADGYTF. In nucleotides, the CDR3 is TGTGCCAGCAGTTTATCGAGGGGGGCAGCGGATGGCTACACCTTC.